This T cell receptor beta chain was sequenced for a study of radiation and T cells in renal cell carcinoma. On the study more broadly: Nephrectomy followed 15 Gy stereotactic body radiation by 4 weeks.

Whole-study findings and limits: Without pretreatment biopsies, baseline tumor clonotype presence was undetermined.

The germline V gene encodes CDR1 SGDLS and CDR2 YYNGEE. V lost 4 bases and J lost 2, with 11 bases in between. This CDR3 has 14 residues. This clone was found once. Its antigen is still unknown. Only in-frame clones appear in the TCRdb table, and some are missing; sequencing was by immunoSEQ multiplex PCR. The sample gives some 75,000 clones, about 80% of which show up once; approximately 6.4% is in the top ten. As for time point: blood 2 weeks post-SBRT. Treatment in this sample: 15 Gy SBRT to primary tumor, nephrectomy 4 weeks later. The sequence came from a man aged 55 to 70 with renal cell carcinoma. The sample consisted of blood, taken from a patient whose treatment included radiotherapy and nephrectomy. This rearrangement joins TRBV9 to TRBJ2-3; the D gene is possibly TRBD2 (5 bases). The CDR3 spells CASSFGLYTDTQYF. The CDR3, as DNA: TGTGCCAGCAGCTTCGGACTGTACACAGATACGCAGTATTTT.